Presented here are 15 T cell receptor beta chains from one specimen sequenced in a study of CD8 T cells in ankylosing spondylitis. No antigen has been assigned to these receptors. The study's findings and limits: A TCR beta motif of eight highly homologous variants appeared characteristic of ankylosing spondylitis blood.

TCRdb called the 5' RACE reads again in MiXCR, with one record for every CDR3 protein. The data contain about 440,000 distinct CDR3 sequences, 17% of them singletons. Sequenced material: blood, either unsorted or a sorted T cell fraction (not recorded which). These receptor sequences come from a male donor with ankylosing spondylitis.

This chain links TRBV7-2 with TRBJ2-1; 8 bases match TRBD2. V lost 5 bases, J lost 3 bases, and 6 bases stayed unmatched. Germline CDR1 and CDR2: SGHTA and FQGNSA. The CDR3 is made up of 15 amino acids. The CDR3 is CASSPTSGNYNEQFF. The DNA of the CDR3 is TGTGCCAGCAGCCCTACTAGCGGAAACTACAATGAGCAGTTCTTC.

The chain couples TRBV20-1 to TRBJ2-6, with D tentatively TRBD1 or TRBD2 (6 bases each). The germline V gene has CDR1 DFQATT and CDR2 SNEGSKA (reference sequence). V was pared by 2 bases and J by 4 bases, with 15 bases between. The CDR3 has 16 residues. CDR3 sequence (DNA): TGCAGTGCTAGATCGGGAAGGGGGGCCGGGGCCAACGTCCTGACTTTC. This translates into CSARSGRGAGANVLTF.

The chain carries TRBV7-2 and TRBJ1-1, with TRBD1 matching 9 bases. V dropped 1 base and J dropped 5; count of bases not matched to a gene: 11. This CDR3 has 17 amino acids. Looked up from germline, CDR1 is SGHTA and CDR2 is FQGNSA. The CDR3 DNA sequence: TGTGCCAGCAGCTTAGGAGGGACAGGGATCTGGGGAACTGAAGCTTTCTTT. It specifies CASSLGGTGIWGTEAFF. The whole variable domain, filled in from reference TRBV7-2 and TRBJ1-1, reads GAGVSQSPSNKVTEKGKDVELRCDPISGHTALYWYRQSLGQGLEFLIYFQGNSAPDKSGLPSDRFSAERTGGSVSTLTIQRTQQEDSAVYLCASSLGGTGIWGTEAFFGQGTRLTVV.

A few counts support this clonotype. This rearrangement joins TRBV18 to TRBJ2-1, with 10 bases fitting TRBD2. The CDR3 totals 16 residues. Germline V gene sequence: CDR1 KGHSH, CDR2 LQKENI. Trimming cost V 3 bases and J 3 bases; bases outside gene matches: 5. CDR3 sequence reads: CASSPSLAGGYNEQFF. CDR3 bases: TGTGCCAGCTCACCTTCTTTAGCGGGGGGCTACAATGAGCAGTTCTTC.

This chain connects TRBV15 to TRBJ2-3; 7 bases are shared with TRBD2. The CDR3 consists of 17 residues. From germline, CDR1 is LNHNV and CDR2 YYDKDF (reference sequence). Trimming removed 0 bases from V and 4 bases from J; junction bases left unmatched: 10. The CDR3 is CATSRDGLVDFSDTQYF. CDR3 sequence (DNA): TGTGCCACCAGCAGAGACGGACTAGTGGATTTTTCAGATACGCAGTATTTT.

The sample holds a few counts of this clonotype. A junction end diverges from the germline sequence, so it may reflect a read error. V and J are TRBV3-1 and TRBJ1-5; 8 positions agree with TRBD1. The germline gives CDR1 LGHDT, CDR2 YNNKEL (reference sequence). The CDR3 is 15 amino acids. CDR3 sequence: CASSQSGTGNKPQHF. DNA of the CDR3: TGTGCCAGCAGCCAGTCCGGGACAGGCAATAAGCCCCAGCATTTT. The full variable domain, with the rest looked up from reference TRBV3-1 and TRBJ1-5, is DTAVSQTPKYLVTQMGNDKSIKCEQNLGHDTMYWYKQDSKKFLKIMFSYNNKELIINETVPNRFSPKSPDKAHLNLHINSLELGDSAVYFCASSQSGTGNKPQHFGDGTRLSIL.

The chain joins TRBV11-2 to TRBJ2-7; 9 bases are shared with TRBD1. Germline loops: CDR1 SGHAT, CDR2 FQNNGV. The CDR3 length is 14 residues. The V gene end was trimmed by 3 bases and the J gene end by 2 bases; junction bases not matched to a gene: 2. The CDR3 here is CASSLDRGTYEQYF. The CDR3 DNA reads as TGTGCCAGCAGCTTGGACAGGGGTACCTACGAGCAGTACTTC.

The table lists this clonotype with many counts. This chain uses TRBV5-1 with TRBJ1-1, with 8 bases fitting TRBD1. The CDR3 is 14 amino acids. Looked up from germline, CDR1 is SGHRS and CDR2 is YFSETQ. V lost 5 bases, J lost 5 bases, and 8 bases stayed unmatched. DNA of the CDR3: TGCGCCAGCAGTTCCGGGACAGGAGAAACTGAAGCTTTCTTT. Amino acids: CASSSGTGETEAFF.

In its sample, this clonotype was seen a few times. The CDR3 DNA reads TGTGCCAGCAGTTACCAGCCCACAGATACGCAGTATTTT. Translation gives CASSYQPTDTQYF. The J gene is TRBJ2-3, the V gene TRBV6-5, with D unresolved. Trimming took off 2 bases at V and 2 bases at J, with 5 bases between the two ends. Per germline, CDR1 MNHEY and CDR2 SVGAGI. This CDR3 comprises 13 residues.

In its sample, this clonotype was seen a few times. The CDR3 nucleotides read TGTGCCAGCGGCAGCGCGACCGGATATGGCTACACCTTC. Its translation: CASGSATGYGYTF. The rearrangement joins TRBV28 to TRBJ1-2; D uncertain. The V end was cut by 8 bases, the J end by 5 bases, with 15 bases between. Germline values: CDR1 MDHEN, CDR2 SYDVKM. The CDR3 is 13 amino acids.

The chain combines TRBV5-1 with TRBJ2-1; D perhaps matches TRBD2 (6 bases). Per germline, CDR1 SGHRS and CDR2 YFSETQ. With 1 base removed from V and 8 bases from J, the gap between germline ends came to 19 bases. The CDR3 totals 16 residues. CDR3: CASSLIPLAGTDEQFF. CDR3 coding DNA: TGCGCCAGCAGCTTGATTCCCCTGGCGGGAACGGATGAGCAGTTCTTC.

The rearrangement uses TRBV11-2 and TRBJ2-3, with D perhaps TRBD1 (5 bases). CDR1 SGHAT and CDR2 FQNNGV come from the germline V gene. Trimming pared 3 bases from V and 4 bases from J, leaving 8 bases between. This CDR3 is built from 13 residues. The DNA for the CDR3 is TGTGCCAGCAGCTTTGCAGGGCCAGATACGCAGTATTTT. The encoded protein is CASSFAGPDTQYF. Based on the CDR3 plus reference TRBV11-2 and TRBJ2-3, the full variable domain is EAGVAQSPRYKIIEKRQSVAFWCNPISGHATLYWYQQILGQGPKLLIQFQNNGVVDDSQLPKDRFSAERLKGVDSTLKIQPAKLEDSAVYLCASSFAGPDTQYFGPGTRLTVL.

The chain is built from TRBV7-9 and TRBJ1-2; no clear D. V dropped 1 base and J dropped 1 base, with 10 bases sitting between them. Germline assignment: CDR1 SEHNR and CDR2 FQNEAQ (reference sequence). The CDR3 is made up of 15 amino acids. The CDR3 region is CASSLGQSLNYGYTF. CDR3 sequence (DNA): TGTGCCAGCAGCTTAGGTCAGTCCCTTAACTATGGCTACACCTTC.

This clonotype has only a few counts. The CDR3 coding sequence is TGTGCCAGCAGCTTAGAGGCGGGAGGAAACAATGAGCAGTTCTTC. Translated, it gives CASSLEAGGNNEQFF. The chain joins TRBV11-1 to TRBJ2-1; 8 nucleotides match TRBD2. Germline V lookup: CDR1 SGHAT, CDR2 FQDESV (reference sequence). The CDR3 consists of 15 residues. J lost 5 bases, V lost 1 base, and 4 bases had no gene match.

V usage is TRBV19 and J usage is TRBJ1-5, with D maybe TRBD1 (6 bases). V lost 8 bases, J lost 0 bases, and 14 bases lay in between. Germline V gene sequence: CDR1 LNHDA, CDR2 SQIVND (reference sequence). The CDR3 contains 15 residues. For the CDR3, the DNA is TGTGCCAGTTGTGACAGGTCCAATAGCAATCAGCCCCAGCATTTT. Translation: CASCDRSNSNQPQHF. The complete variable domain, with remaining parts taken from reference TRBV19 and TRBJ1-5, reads DGGITQSPKYLFRKEGQNVTLSCEQNLNHDAMYWYRQDPGQGLRLIYYSQIVNDFQKGDIAEGYSVSREKKESFPLTVTSAQKNPTAFYLCASCDRSNSNQPQHFGDGTRLSIL.